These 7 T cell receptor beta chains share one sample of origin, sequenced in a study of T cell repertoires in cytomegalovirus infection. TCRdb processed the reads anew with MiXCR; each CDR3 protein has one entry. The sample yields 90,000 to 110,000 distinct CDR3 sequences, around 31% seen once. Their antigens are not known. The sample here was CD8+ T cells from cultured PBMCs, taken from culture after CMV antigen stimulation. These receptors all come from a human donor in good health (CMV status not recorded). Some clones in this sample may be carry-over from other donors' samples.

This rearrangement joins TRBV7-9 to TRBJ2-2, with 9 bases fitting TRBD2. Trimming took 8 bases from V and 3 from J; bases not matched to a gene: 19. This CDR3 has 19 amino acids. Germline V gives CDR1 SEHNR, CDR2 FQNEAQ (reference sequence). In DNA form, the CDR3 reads TGTGCCAGCGCCTTCGGGACTAGCCATTTGAAGTTCCACACCGGGGAGCTGTTTTTT. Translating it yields CASAFGTSHLKFHTGELFF.

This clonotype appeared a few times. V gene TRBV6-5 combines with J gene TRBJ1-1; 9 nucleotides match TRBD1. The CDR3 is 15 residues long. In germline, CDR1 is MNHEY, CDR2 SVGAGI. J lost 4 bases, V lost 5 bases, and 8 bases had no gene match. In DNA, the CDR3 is TGTGCCAGCAGTCCCCTGGGGACAGGGACCACTGAAGCTTTCTTT. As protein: CASSPLGTGTTEAFF.

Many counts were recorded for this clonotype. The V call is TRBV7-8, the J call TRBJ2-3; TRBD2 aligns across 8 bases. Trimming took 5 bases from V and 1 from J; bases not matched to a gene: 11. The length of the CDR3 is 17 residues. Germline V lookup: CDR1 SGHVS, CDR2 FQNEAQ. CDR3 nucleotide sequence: TGTGCCAGCAGCCCCGGGAGGGGCGGACCGCGCACAGATACGCAGTATTTT. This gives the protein CASSPGRGGPRTDTQYF.

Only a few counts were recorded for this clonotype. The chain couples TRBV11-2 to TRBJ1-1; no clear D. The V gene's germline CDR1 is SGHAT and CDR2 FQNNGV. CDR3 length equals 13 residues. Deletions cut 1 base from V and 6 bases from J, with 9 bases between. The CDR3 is CASSLGGWAEAFF. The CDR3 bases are TGTGCCAGCAGCTTAGGGGGATGGGCTGAAGCTTTCTTT.

For the CDR3, the DNA is TGTGCCAGCAGCTCAGGGACAGCCCGAGACGAGCAGTACTTC. Translation: CASSSGTARDEQYF. The chain recombines TRBV7-9 with TRBJ2-7; the match to TRBD1 covers 7 bases. The CDR3 contains 14 residues. Germline V CDR1 and CDR2: SEHNR, FQNEAQ (reference sequence). Trimming took 4 bases from V and 5 from J; bases not matched to a gene: 8.

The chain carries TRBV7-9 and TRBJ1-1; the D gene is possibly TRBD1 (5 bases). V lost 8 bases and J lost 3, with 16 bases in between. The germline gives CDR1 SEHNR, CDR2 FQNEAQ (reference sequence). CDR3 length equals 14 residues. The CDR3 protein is CASGGTGGDTEAFF. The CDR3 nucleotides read TGTGCCAGCGGAGGGACGGGGGGGGACACTGAAGCTTTCTTT.

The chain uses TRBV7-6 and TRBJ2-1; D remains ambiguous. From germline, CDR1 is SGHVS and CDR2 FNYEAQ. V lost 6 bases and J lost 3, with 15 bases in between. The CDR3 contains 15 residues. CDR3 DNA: TGTGCCAGCAGTCTAGGGTCCCCCAGCTACAATGAGCAGTTCTTC. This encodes CASSLGSPSYNEQFF. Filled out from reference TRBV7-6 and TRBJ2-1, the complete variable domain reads GAGVSQSPRYKVTKRGQDVALRCDPISGHVSLYWYRQALGQGPEFLTYFNYEAQQDKSGLPNDRFSAERPEGSISTLTIQRTEQRDSAMYRCASSLGSPSYNEQFFGPGTRLTVL.